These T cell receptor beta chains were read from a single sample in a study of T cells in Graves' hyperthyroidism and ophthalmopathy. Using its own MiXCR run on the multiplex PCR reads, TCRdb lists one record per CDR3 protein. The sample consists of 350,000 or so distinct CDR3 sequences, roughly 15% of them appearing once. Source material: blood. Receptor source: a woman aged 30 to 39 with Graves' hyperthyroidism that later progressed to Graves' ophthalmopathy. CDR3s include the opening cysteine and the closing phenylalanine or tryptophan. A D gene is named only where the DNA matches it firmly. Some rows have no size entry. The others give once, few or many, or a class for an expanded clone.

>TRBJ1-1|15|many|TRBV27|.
TGTGCCAGCAGTTTTATTGCAGATTTGAACACTGAAGCTTTCTTT
CASSFIADLNTEAFF
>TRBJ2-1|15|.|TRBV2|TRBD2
TGTGCCAGCAGGACCCTAGCGGGAGCCTACAATGAGCAGTTCTTC
CASRTLAGAYNEQFF
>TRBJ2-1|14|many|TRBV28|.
TGTGCCAGCGGTTTACTTACTGAATACAATGAGCAGTTCTTC
CASGLLTEYNEQFF
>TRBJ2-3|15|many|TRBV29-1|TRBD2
TGCAGCGTTAAGTCTAGCGGGAGGGTCCCAGATACGCAGTATTTT
CSVKSSGRVPDTQYF
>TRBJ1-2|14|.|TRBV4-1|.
TGCGCCAGCAGCCAAGTCGGTACTAACTATGGCTACACCTTC
CASSQVGTNYGYTF
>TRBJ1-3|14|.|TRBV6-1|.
TGTGCCAGCAGACTGGACAACTCTGGAAACACCATATATTTT
CASRLDNSGNTIYF
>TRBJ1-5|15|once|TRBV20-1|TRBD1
TGCAGTGCACAAGACAGGGAGGTTGGCAATCAGCCCCAGCATTTT
CSAQDREVGNQPQHF
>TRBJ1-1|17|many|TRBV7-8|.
TGTGCCAGCAGCTTAGCACCGGTACAGGGAGTGAACACTGAAGCTTTCTTT
CASSLAPVQGVNTEAFF
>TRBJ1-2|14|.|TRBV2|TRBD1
TGTGCCAGCAGTGAGGACAGGGCCACCTATGGCTACACCTTC
CASSEDRATYGYTF
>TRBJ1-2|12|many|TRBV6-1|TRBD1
TGTGCCAGCAATCCAGGGGGCTATGGCTACACCTTC
CASNPGGYGYTF
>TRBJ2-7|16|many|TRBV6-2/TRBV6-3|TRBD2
TGTGCCAGCAGTTCGGGGCTAGCGGGGGACACCTACGAGCAGTACTTC
CASSSGLAGDTYEQYF
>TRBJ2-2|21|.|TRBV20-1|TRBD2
TGCAGTGCTAGAGAGGTCACTACGGGACTAGCGGGAGCGACGAACACCGGGGAGCTGTTTTTT
CSAREVTTGLAGATNTGELFF
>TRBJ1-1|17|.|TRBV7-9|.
TGTGCCAGCAGCCCCTACCCTGGACTCGATATGAACACTGAAGCTTTCTTT
CASSPYPGLDMNTEAFF
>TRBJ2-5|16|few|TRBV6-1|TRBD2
TGTGCCAGCAGTGAACCTAGACTAGCGGGAGGGGAGACCCAGTACTTC
CASSEPRLAGGETQYF
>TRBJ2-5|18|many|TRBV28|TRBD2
TGTGCCAGCAGCCGAATGGGACTAGTCCCGGCCATAAAAGAGACCCAGTACTTC
CASSRMGLVPAIKETQYF
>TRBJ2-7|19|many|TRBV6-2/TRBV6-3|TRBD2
TGTGCCAGCAGTTACTCCGGACTAGACGTCACAATGAGCTCCTACGAGCAGTACTTC
CASSYSGLDVTMSSYEQYF
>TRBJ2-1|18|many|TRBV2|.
TGTGCCAGCAGACGCACGGGACTCCGAAGAAACATCAACAATGAGCAGTTCTTC
CASRRTGLRRNINNEQFF
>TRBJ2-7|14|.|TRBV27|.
TGTGCCAGCAGTTTGGGGGGCGCTTTCTACGAGCAGTACTTC
CASSLGGAFYEQYF
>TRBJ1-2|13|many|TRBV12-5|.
TGTGCTAGTGGGACGGGTCTAAACTATGGCTACACCTTC
CASGTGLNYGYTF
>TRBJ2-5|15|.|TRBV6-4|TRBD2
TGTGCCAGCAGCGAATCTAGCGGGAGCCAAGAGACCCAGTACTTC
CASSESSGSQETQYF
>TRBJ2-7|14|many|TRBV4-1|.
TGCGCCAGCAGCCAAGAAGGGGGGCCCTACGAGCAGTACTTC
CASSQEGGPYEQYF
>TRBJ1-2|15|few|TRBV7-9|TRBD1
TGTGCCAGCAGCTTAAGGGGACAGCTAAACTATGGCTACACCTTC
CASSLRGQLNYGYTF
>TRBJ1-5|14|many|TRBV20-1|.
TGCAGTGCTAGTCAGGGGATGACGGTTCAGCCCCAGCATTTT
CSASQGMTVQPQHF
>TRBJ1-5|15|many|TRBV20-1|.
TGCAGTGCAGCCACTCCCAGGGGAGGCAATCAGCCCCAGCATTTT
CSAATPRGGNQPQHF
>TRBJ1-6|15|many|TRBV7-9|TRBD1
TGTGCCAGCAGCTCAGACAGGGCTCCTAGGGGAGTCCTCCACTTT
CASSSDRAPRGVLHF
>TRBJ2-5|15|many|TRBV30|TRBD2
TGTGCCTGGAGTGTGGGACTAGCGGAGCAAGAGACCCAGTACTTC
CAWSVGLAEQETQYF
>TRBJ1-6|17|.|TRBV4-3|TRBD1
TGCGCCAGCAGCCTCACCGGGACAGGGTGGGTAGGTTCACCCCTCCACTTT
CASSLTGTGWVGSPLHF
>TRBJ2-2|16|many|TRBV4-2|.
TGTGCCAGCAGCCAAGACTCGGCCGGGAACACCGGGGAGCTGTTTTTT
CASSQDSAGNTGELFF
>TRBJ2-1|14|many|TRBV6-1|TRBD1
TGTGCCAGCAGTGCGACAGGGACCTACAATGAGCAGTTCTTC
CASSATGTYNEQFF
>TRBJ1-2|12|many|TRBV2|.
TGTGCCAGCAGTGGACAGTCCTATGGCTACACCTTC
CASSGQSYGYTF
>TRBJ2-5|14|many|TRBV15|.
TGTGCCACCAGCAGAGATTTCACCCAAGAGACCCAGTACTTC
CATSRDFTQETQYF
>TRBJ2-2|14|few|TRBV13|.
TGTGCCAGCAGCTGGGGACTCCACCCCGGGGAGCTGTTTTTT
CASSWGLHPGELFF
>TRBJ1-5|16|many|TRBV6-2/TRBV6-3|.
TGTGCCAGCAGTTTCCAGCCGTCCCATAGCAATCAGCCCCAGCATTTT
CASSFQPSHSNQPQHF
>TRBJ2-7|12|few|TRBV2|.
TGTGCCAGCAGACCCCAAAACTACGAGCAGTACTTC
CASRPQNYEQYF
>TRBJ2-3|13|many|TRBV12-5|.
TGTGCTAGTGGTTTGCTTGGGTCAGGAACGCAGTATTTT
CASGLLGSGTQYF
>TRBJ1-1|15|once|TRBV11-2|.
TGTGCCAGCAGCTTCCAGGCAAACTCGGTCACTGAAGCTTTCTTT
CASSFQANSVTEAFF
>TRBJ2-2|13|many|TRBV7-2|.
TGTGCCAGCAGCCCCTGGAACGTCGGGGAGCTGTTTTTT
CASSPWNVGELFF
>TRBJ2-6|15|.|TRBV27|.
TGTGCCAGCAGTTTTCAGGTCTCTGGGGCCAACGTCCTGACTTTC
CASSFQVSGANVLTF
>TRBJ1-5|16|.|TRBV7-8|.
TGTGCCAGCAGGCCGGGGGGGGTCGGGCGCCGGGGGTCCCAGCATTTT
CASRPGGVGRRGSQHF
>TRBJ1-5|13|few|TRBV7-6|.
TGTGCCAGCAGCCCCTCCCTAAATCAGCCCCAGCATTTT
CASSPSLNQPQHF
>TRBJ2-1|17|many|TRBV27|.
TGTGCCAGCAGTTCCAACCCGCGGACAGTACAATACAATGAGCAGTTCTTC
CASSSNPRTVQYNEQFF
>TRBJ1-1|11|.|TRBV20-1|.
TGCAGTGCTCGGCAAGGATTTGAAGCTTTCTTT
CSARQGFEAFF
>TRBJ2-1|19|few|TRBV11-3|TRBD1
TGTGCCAGCAGCTTAGGGGGACAGGGGACGACCAGATCCTACAATGAGCAGTTCTTC
CASSLGGQGTTRSYNEQFF
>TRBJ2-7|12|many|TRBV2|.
TGTGCCAGCAGTGAAGTGGTATACGAGCAGTACTTC
CASSEVVYEQYF
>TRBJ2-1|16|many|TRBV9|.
TGTGCCAGCAGTGCACCAGGGGGGCGGAACTACAATGAGCAGTTCTTC
CASSAPGGRNYNEQFF
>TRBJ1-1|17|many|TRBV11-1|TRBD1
TGTGCCAGCAGCTTTTCAGGGGGCGCCGTGTTGAACACTGAAGCTTTCTTT
CASSFSGGAVLNTEAFF
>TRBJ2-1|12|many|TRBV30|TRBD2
TGTGCCTGGAGTCCTACCGGGGGGGAGCAGTTCTTC
CAWSPTGGEQFF
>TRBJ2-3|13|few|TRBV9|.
TGTGCCAGCAGCCCGTATAGGACAGATACGCAGTATTTT
CASSPYRTDTQYF
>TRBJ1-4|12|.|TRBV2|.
TGTGCCAGCAGTATTACAAGCGAAAAACTGTTTTTT
CASSITSEKLFF
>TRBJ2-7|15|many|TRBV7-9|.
TGTGCCAGCAGCTTAGATCCGAGGCCGTCCTACGAGCAGTACTTC
CASSLDPRPSYEQYF